This TCR beta chain was captured in a study of blood T cell repertoires in COVID-19. The overall study: The United States, Italy and Spain provided the acute and convalescent COVID-19 samples. T cells, B-cell-depleted T cells, or PBMCs provided the cDNA or gDNA that served as material.

CDR1 is MGHDK and CDR2 is SYGVNS in the germline V gene. The trim removed 4 bases at V and 6 bases at J, leaving 9 bases unmatched. The CDR3 has 15 amino acids. Source study methods: Amplification from reference gene primers served as the basis for estimated nucleated cell counts. Method: immunoSEQ multiplex PCR; TCRdb's copy keeps in-frame clones and lacks some. From that table come the V and J calls and clone size; the DNA was used to work out D and trimming. The sample contains 200,000 to 300,000 clones, about 80% of which appear only once. The sequenced sample consisted of peripheral blood. The V call is TRBV25-1, the J call TRBJ2-7; 10 bases align to TRBD2. The receptor's source is a man aged 25 to 45 who had recovered from COVID-19. The CDR3 DNA reads TGTGCCAGCAGTGTGAAGCGGGGGGGCCGAGGCGAGCAGTACTTC. Protein: CASSVKRGGRGEQYF.